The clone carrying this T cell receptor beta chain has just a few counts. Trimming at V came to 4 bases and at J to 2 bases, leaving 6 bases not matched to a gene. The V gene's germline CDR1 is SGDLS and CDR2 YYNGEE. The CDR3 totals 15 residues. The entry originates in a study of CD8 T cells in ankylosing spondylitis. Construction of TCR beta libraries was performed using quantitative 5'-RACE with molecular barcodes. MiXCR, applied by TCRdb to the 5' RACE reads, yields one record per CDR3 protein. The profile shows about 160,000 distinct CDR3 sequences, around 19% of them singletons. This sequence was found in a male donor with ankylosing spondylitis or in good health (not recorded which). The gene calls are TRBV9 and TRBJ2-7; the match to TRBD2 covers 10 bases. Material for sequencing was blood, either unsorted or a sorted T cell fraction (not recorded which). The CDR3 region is CASSFGLAVTYEQYF. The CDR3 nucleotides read TGTGCCAGCAGCTTTGGACTAGCGGTTACCTACGAGCAGTACTTC. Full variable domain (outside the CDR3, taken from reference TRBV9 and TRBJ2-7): DSGVTQTPKHLITATGQRVTLRCSPRSGDLSVYWYQQSLDQGLQFLIQYYNGEERAKGNILERFSAQQFPDLHSELNLSSLELGDSALYFCASSFGLAVTYEQYFGPGTRLTVT.